These 19 T cell receptor beta chains were sequenced from one sample in a study of regulatory T cells in long-lasting Graves disease. Through Arm-PCR of CDR3 regions and iRepertoire HTBI primers, TCR beta libraries were built. TCRdb reprocessed the multiplex PCR reads via MiXCR and lists one record per CDR3 protein. The data contain 400,000 to 500,000 distinct CDR3 sequences, about a sixth of them singletons. Time point noted: newly diagnosed GD, antithyroid drugs for less than 3 months. RNA isolated from PBMCs was used to make the TCR library. The sample was also reused in another study, on T cells in Graves' hyperthyroidism and ophthalmopathy.

Sequenced material: peripheral blood mononuclear cells (PBMCs), taken at new diagnosis, from a patient treated with antithyroid drugs. The origin of the receptors is a woman aged 18 to 35 with Graves disease.

About this clonotype: A much larger clone differs from this one at a single base, so this may be a read error. CDR3 region: CASSSPLRLAGKNTGELFF. CDR3 DNA: TGTGCCAGCAGTTCACCCCTGAGACTAGCGGGCAAGAACACCGGGGAGCTGTTTTTT. The chain uses TRBV28 and TRBJ2-2; 10 bases agree with TRBD2. Trimming removed 4 bases from V and 1 base from J; junction bases left unmatched: 12. The CDR3 totals 19 residues. Per germline, CDR1 MDHEN and CDR2 SYDVKM.

The chain combines TRBV28 with TRBJ2-2, with D perhaps TRBD1 (5 bases). There are 15 residues in the CDR3. V gave up 8 bases and J gave up 5 bases, with 18 bases separating them. Germline CDR1 reads MDHEN; CDR2 reads SYDVKM. The CDR3 DNA follows: TGTGCCAGCCGCCAGCAGGGCAGGGTGACCGGGGAGCTGTTTTTT. It codes for CASRQQGRVTGELFF.

V is TRBV4-2 and J is TRBJ2-4; 11 bases align to TRBD2. Germline CDR1 and CDR2: LGHNA and YNFKEQ. The CDR3 length is 14 residues. Losses at the gene ends were 5 bases for V and 7 bases for J; bases not matched to a gene: 4. This CDR3 is CASSWGLAANIQYF. The CDR3 nucleotides read TGTGCCAGCAGCTGGGGACTAGCGGCTAACATTCAGTACTTC.

This rearrangement joins TRBV27 to TRBJ2-1; no reliable D call. V shed 4 bases and J shed 0 bases, with 7 bases lying between them. The CDR3 runs to 14 residues. CDR1 and CDR2 (germline): MNHEY, SMNVEV (reference sequence). The CDR3, as DNA: TGTGCCAGCAGTTATTGGAGCTCCTACAATGAGCAGTTCTTC. This codes for CASSYWSSYNEQFF.

This clonotype was detected ten times or more. In DNA, the CDR3 is TGTGCCAGCAGTTTACCCAGGGTAAATGGCTACACCTTC. This sequence encodes CASSLPRVNGYTF. The V call is TRBV28, the J call TRBJ1-2; possibly TRBD1 for D (5 bases). CDR3 length: 13 amino acids. The germline V gene has CDR1 MDHEN and CDR2 SYDVKM. V lost 2 bases and J lost 6, with 10 bases in between.

This clonotype occurred a few times. The chain links TRBV13 to TRBJ2-3; 10 positions agree with TRBD2. The CDR3 sequence is 15 residues long. Germline loops: CDR1 PRHDT, CDR2 FYEKMQ (reference sequence). V trimming: 6 bases; J trimming: 3 bases; junction bases outside the gene matches: 6. DNA for the CDR3: TGTGCCAGCAGGCGGGAGACTAGCGGGACAGATACGCAGTATTTT. As protein: CASRRETSGTDTQYF.

This clonotype was counted between two and nine times. The chain couples TRBV30 to TRBJ2-7; 8 nucleotides agree with TRBD2. The V segment lost 2 bases and the J segment 0 bases; nucleotides outside the gene matches: 21. The CDR3 has 20 residues. Germline V CDR1 and CDR2: GTSNPN, SVGIG (reference sequence). The CDR3 protein is CAWSFRPSGRLAPSSYEQYF. CDR3 sequence (DNA): TGTGCCTGGAGTTTCCGCCCCTCGGGGAGACTAGCGCCAAGCTCCTACGAGCAGTACTTC.

This clonotype has more than one count but fewer than ten. The J gene is TRBJ2-3, the V gene TRBV12-3 or TRBV12-4; D might be TRBD1 or TRBD2, each matching 5 bases. The V gene lost 7 bases and the J gene lost 5 bases, with 25 bases spanning the gap. The CDR3 totals 17 residues. The CDR3 is CASKVGPTEDIIDTQYF. CDR3 in DNA: TGTGCCAGCAAGGTCGGGCCGACGGAGGACATCATAGATACGCAGTATTTT.

The CDR3 region is CASSLRDSIGYEQYF. CDR3 in DNA: TGTGCCAGCAGCTTGAGGGACAGCATTGGATACGAGCAGTACTTC. The V gene is TRBV7-9, the J gene TRBJ2-7; 7 positions match TRBD1. J gave up 4 bases and V 3 bases, and 9 bases lay outside the gene matches. The CDR3 covers 15 residues. Germline V gene lookup returns CDR1 SEHNR and CDR2 FQNEAQ (reference sequence).

The chain joins TRBV19 to TRBJ1-1; D possibly corresponds to TRBD1 (6 bases). Trimming shortened V by 6 bases and J by 1 base, and 12 bases separated the two germline ends. Germline CDR1 LNHDA, CDR2 SQIVND (reference sequence). This CDR3 spans 14 amino acids. CDR3: CASRPQGWNTEAFF. CDR3 DNA: TGTGCCAGTAGACCCCAGGGGTGGAACACTGAAGCTTTCTTT.

This clonotype was picked up many times. V is TRBV28 and J is TRBJ2-1; 11 bases are a match to TRBD1. Germline V gene lookup returns CDR1 MDHEN and CDR2 SYDVKM. Trimming cost V 4 bases and J 0 bases; bases outside gene matches: 11. The CDR3 loop spans 19 amino acids. CDR3 amino acids: CASSYPDRGRRSSYNEQFF. DNA of the CDR3: TGTGCCAGCAGTTACCCGGACAGGGGGCGGAGGAGCTCCTACAATGAGCAGTTCTTC. Looking up the rest from reference TRBV28 and TRBJ2-1 gives the full variable domain: DVKVTQSSRYLVKRTGEKVFLECVQDMDHENMFWYRQDPGLGLRLIYFSYDVKMKEKGDIPEGYSVSREKKERFSLILESASTNQTSMYLCASSYPDRGRRSSYNEQFFGPGTRLTVL.

This clonotype was counted ten times or more. The chain employs TRBV5-1 and TRBJ2-1; 9 bases are a match to TRBD2. The J segment lost 8 bases and the V segment lost 4 bases, leaving 7 bases of the junction unmatched. The CDR3 contains 14 residues. Germline V CDR1 and CDR2: SGHRS, YFSETQ. Here the CDR3 DNA reads TGCGCCAGCAGCCGTGACAGCGGGAGGTATGAGCAGTTCTTC. Its translation is CASSRDSGRYEQFF.

This clonotype was observed many times. The chain links TRBV7-9 to TRBJ2-3; no definite D call. The germline V gene has CDR1 SEHNR and CDR2 FQNEAQ (reference sequence). V was pared by 1 base and J by 0 bases, with 5 bases between. CDR3 length equals 14 residues. This CDR3 reads CASSLVSSTDTQYF. CDR3 sequence (DNA): TGTGCCAGCAGCTTAGTTTCTAGCACAGATACGCAGTATTTT. The entire variable domain, with the rest obtained from reference TRBV7-9 and TRBJ2-3, is as follows: DTGVSQNPRHKITKRGQNVTFRCDPISEHNRLYWYRQTLGQGPEFLTYFQNEAQLEKSRLLSDRFSAERPKGSFSTLEIQRTEQGDSAMYLCASSLVSSTDTQYFGPGTRLTVL.

This clonotype appeared many times. The J gene is TRBJ1-1, the V gene TRBV7-2; possible D gene TRBD1, 5 bases. Trimming pared 1 base from V and 1 base from J, leaving 10 bases between. CDR1 is SGHTA and CDR2 is FQGNSA in the germline V gene. The CDR3 is 15 amino acids. CDR3 amino acids: CASSLGWDGNTEAFF. CDR3 coding DNA: TGTGCCAGCAGCTTAGGATGGGACGGGAACACTGAAGCTTTCTTT.

A few counts support this clonotype. The J gene is TRBJ1-1, the V gene TRBV5-1; no clear D gene. Trimming left V 4 bases short and J 0 bases short, with 10 bases between. CDR3 length: 14 residues. Germline V gene lookup returns CDR1 SGHRS and CDR2 YFSETQ. Here the CDR3 reads CASSDINLNTEAFF. The DNA for the CDR3 is TGCGCCAGCAGCGACATAAACTTGAACACTGAAGCTTTCTTT.

This clonotype appeared many times. The junction does not match germline at one end; this may be a read error. The gene calls are TRBV28 and TRBJ2-7; TRBD2 aligns across 12 bases. The CDR3 is 12 residues long. Per germline, CDR1 MDHEN and CDR2 SYDVKM. The CDR3, as DNA: TGTGCCAGCAGCAAACTAGCGGGAGGTGTTCAGTTC. Translated, it gives CASSKLAGGVQF.

Here the CDR3 reads CASTTGTSGRARNEQFF. CDR3 in DNA: TGTGCCAGTACCACCGGGACTAGCGGGAGGGCCAGGAATGAGCAGTTCTTC. The chain has TRBV19 and TRBJ2-1; 16 nucleotides match TRBD2. V gave up 7 bases and J gave up 7 bases; unmatched junction bases: 10. This CDR3 spans 17 amino acids. Germline loops: CDR1 LNHDA, CDR2 SQIVND (reference sequence).

This clonotype was seen ten or more times. The rearrangement uses TRBV5-1 and TRBJ2-7, with D possibly matching TRBD1 (6 bases). With 0 bases removed from V and 3 bases from J, the gap between germline ends came to 10 bases. The CDR3 spans 14 residues. Per germline, CDR1 SGHRS and CDR2 YFSETQ. CDR3 nucleotides: TGCGCCAGCAGCTTGGAGGGGGTCGGCTACGAGCAGTACTTC. It codes for CASSLEGVGYEQYF.

The rearrangement joins TRBV4-1 to TRBJ2-2; no clear D. The V end lost 0 bases, the J end lost 2 bases, and 10 bases lay between the germline ends. CDR3 length: 16 amino acids. Germline CDR1 is MGHRA and CDR2 is YSYEKL. The CDR3 is CASSQEDFRNTGELFF. CDR3 nucleotide sequence: TGCGCCAGCAGCCAAGAAGATTTCAGAAACACCGGGGAGCTGTTTTTT.